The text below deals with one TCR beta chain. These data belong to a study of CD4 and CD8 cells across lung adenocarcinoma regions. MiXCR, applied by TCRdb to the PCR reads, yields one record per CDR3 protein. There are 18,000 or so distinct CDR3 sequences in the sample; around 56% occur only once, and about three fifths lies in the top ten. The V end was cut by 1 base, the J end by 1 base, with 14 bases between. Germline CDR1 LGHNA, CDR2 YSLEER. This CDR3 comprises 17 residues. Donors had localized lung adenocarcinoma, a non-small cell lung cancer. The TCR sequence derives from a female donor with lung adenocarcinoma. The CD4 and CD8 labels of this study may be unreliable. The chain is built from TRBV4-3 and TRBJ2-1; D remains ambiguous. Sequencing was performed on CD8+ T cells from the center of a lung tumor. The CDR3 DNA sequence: TGCGCCAGCAGCCAAGGCCCAGGCAGGCGATCCTACAATGAGCAGTTCTTC. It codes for CASSQGPGRRSYNEQFF.